In its sample, the clone carrying this TCR beta chain was seen many times. Its antigen is not identified. The data originate from a study of blood T cells in healthy people across ages. Sample-barcoded 5' priming and a J-beta primer mix drove a second PCR of roughly 7 to 11 cycles. TCRdb re-called the 5' RACE reads with MiXCR, one entry per CDR3 protein. The profile shows 1,800,000 or so distinct CDR3 sequences, about two fifths of them singletons. Study observations and caveats: PBMCs that were unsorted prevented a conclusive naive versus antigen-experienced comparison. Getting older went along with TCR beta diversity per million T cells dropping roughly linearly. Fewer expanded clones and more diversity marked long-lived versus aged donors.

The sample consisted of blood. The sequence derives from a human donor in good health.

CDR3 nucleotides: TGTGCCAGCAGCCGGGACAGGGGTTACTATGGCTACACCTTC. Protein: CASSRDRGYYGYTF. The rearrangement joins TRBV6-6 to TRBJ1-2; 10 nucleotides match TRBD1. Trimming took 6 bases from V and 3 from J; bases not matched to a gene: 4. Per germline, CDR1 MNHNY and CDR2 SVGAGI (reference sequence). The CDR3 has 14 amino acids.